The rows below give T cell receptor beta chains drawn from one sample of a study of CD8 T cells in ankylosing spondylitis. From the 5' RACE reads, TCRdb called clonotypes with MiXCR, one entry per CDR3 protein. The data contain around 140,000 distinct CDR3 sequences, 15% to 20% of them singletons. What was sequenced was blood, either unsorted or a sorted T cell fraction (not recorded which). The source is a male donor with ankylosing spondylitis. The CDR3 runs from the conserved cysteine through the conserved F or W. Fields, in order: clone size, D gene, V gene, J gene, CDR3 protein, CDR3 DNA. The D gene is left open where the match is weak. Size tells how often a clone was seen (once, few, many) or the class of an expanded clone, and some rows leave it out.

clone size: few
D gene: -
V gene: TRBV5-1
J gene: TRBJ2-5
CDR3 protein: CASSQPMQETQYF
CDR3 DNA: TGCGCCAGCAGCCAGCCCATGCAAGAGACCCAGTACTTC

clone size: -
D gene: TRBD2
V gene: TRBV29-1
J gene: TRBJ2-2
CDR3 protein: CSVPGLVPGELFF
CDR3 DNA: TGCAGCGTTCCGGGACTAGTTCCCGGGGAGCTGTTTTTT

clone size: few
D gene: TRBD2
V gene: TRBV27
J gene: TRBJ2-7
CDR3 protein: CASSLLSGGSYEQYF
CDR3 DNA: TGTGCCAGCAGTTTATTAAGCGGGGGGTCCTACGAGCAGTACTTC

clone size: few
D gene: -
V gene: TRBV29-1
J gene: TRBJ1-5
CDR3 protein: CSVAGDSNQPQHF
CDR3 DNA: TGCAGCGTTGCAGGGGATAGCAATCAGCCCCAGCATTTT

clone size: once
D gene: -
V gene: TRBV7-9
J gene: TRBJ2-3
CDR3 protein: CASSLTGWAQYF
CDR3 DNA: TGTGCCAGCAGCTTAACGGGGTGGGCGCAGTATTTT

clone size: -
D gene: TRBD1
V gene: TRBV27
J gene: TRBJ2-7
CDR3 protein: CATLDRATYEQYF
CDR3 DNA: TGTGCCACGCTAGACAGGGCGACCTACGAGCAGTACTTC

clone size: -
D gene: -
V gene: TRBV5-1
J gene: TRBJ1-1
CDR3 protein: CASSLMWNTEAFF
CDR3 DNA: TGCGCCAGCAGCTTGATGTGGAACACTGAAGCTTTCTTT

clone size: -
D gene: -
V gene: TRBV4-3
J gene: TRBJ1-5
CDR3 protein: CASSQALYSNQPQHF
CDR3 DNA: TGCGCCAGCAGCCAAGCACTTTATAGCAATCAGCCCCAGCATTTT

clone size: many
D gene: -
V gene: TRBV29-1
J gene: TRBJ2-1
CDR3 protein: CSVVLAGNEQFF
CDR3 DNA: TGCAGCGTTGTCTTAGCCGGCAATGAGCAGTTCTTC

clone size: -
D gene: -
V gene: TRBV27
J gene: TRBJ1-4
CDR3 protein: CASSLSPGSATNEKLFF
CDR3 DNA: TGTGCCAGCAGTTTATCACCGGGATCCGCAACTAATGAAAAACTGTTTTTT

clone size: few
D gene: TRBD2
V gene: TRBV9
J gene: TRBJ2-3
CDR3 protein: CASIKDGGTDTQYF
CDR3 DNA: TGTGCCAGCATCAAGGACGGGGGGACAGATACGCAGTATTTT

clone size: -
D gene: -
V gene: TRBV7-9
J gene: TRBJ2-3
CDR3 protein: CASSLAGPEDF
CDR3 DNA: TGTGCCAGCAGCTTAGCCGGGCCCGAGGATTTT

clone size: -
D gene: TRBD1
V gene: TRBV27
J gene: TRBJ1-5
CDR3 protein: CASSKTGVGRPQHF
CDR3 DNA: TGTGCCAGCAGCAAGACAGGGGTTGGTAGACCCCAGCATTTT

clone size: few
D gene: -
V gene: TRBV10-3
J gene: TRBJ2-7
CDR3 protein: CAISESAGYEQYF
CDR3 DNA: TGTGCCATCAGTGAGTCGGCGGGATACGAGCAGTACTTC

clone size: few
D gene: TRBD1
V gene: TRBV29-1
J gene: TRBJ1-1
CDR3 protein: CSVGTRDRPNTEAFF
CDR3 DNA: TGCAGCGTTGGGACCAGGGACAGGCCGAACACTGAAGCTTTCTTT

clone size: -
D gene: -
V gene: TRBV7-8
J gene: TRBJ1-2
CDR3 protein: CASSLVLTEANYGYTF
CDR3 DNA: TGTGCCAGCAGCTTAGTCCTAACCGAGGCTAACTATGGCTACACCTTC

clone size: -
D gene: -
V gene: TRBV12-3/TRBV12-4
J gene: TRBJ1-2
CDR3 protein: CASSYQINYGYTF
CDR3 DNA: TGTGCCAGCAGTTACCAGATTAACTATGGCTACACCTTC

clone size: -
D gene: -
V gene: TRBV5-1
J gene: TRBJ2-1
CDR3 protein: CASSFALVRSADNEQFF
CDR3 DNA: TGCGCCAGCAGCTTCGCCCTAGTTCGGAGCGCCGACAATGAGCAGTTCTTC

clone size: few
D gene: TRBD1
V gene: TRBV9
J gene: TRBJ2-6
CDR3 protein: CASSAPSSGGANVLTF
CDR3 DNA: TGTGCCAGCAGCGCTCCCAGCTCAGGGGGAGCCAACGTCCTGACTTTC

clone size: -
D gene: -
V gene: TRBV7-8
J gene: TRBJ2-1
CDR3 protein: CASSLGVRRPYNEQFF
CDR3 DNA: TGTGCCAGCAGCTTAGGCGTCAGACGGCCCTACAATGAGCAGTTCTTC

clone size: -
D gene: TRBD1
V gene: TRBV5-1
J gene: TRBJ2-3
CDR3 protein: CAGSTGDLLTDTQYF
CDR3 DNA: TGCGCCGGATCCACAGGGGACCTCCTCACAGATACGCAGTATTTT

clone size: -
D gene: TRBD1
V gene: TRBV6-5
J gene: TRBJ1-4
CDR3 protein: CASSYSIVGTGLEKLFF
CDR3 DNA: TGTGCCAGCAGTTACTCGATAGTGGGGACAGGGCTTGAAAAACTGTTTTTT

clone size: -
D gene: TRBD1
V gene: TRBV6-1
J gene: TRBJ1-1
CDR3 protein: CASRSRTGLSTEAFF
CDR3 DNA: TGTGCCAGCAGGAGTAGGACAGGGCTGAGCACTGAAGCTTTCTTT

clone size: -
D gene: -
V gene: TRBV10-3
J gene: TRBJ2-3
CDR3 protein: CAISEYSPPSTDTQYF
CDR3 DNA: TGTGCCATCAGTGAGTATTCTCCTCCAAGCACAGATACGCAGTATTTT

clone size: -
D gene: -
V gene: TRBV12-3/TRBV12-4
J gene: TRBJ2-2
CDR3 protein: CATQQRYTGELFF
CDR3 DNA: TGTGCCACACAGCAGCGGTACACCGGGGAGCTGTTTTTT

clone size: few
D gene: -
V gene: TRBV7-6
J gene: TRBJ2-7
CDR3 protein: CASSLIGDEQYF
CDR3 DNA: TGTGCCAGCAGCTTAATAGGAGACGAGCAGTACTTC

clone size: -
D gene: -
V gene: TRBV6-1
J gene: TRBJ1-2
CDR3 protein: CASSLRGAQGYGYTF
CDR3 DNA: TGTGCCAGCAGCCTCCGTGGAGCCCAGGGCTATGGCTACACCTTC

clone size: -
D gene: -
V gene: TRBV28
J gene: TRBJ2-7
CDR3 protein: CASSPSAYEQYF
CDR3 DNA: TGTGCCAGCAGCCCTTCGGCGTACGAGCAGTACTTC

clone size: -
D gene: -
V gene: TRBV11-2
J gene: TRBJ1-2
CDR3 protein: CASSRDGTNYGYTF
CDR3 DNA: TGTGCCAGCAGCCGGGACGGCACTAACTATGGCTACACCTTC

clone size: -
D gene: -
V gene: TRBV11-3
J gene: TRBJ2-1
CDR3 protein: CASSLGGELNEQFF
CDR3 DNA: TGTGCCAGCAGCTTAGGGGGGGAGCTTAATGAGCAGTTCTTC

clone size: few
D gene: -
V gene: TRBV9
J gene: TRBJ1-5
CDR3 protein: CASSEGGFNQPQHF
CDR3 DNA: TGTGCCAGCAGTGAAGGGGGTTTCAATCAGCCCCAGCATTTT

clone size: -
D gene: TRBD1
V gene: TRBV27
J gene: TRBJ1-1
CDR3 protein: CASSTTGGTEAFF
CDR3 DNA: TGTGCCAGCAGTACGACAGGGGGCACTGAAGCTTTCTTT

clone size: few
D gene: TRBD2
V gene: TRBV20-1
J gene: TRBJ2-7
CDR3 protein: CSAPQLGTTGGYEQYF
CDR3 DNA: TGCAGTGCTCCTCAACTTGGGACTACGGGGGGATACGAGCAGTACTTC

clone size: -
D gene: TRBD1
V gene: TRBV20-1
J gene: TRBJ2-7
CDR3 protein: CSARGQGGYEQYF
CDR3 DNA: TGCAGTGCGCGGGGACAGGGGGGCTACGAGCAGTACTTC

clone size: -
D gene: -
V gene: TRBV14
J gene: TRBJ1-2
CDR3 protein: CASSHGRTDGYTF
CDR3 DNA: TGTGCCAGCAGCCATGGGAGGACGGATGGCTACACCTTC

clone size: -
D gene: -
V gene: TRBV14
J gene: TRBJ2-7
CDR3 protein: CASSQEADWEQYF
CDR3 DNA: TGTGCCAGCAGCCAAGAGGCGGACTGGGAGCAGTACTTC

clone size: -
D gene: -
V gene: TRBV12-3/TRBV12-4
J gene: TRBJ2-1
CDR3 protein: CASSARNEQFF
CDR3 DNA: TGTGCCAGCAGTGCCAGAAATGAGCAGTTCTTC

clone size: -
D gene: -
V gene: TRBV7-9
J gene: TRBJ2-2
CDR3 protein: CASSLRGDTGELFF
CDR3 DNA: TGTGCCAGCAGCTTACGTGGGGACACCGGGGAGCTGTTTTTT

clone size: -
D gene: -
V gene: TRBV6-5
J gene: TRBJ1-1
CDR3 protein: CASSYSIQSEAFF
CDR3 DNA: TGTGCCAGCAGTTACTCGATACAATCTGAAGCTTTCTTT

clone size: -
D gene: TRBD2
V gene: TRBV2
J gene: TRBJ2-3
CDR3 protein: CASSSTSGRPISTDTQYF
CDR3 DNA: TGTGCCAGCAGTTCGACTAGCGGGAGGCCCATTAGCACAGATACGCAGTATTTT

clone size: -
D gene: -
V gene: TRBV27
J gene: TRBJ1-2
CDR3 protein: CASSLSSGYGYTF
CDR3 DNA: TGTGCCAGCAGTTTATCGTCCGGGTATGGCTACACCTTC

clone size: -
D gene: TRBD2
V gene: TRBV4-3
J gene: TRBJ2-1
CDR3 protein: CASSQDVSGRDLYNEQFF
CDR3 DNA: TGCGCCAGCAGCCAAGATGTAAGCGGGAGGGATCTTTACAATGAGCAGTTCTTC